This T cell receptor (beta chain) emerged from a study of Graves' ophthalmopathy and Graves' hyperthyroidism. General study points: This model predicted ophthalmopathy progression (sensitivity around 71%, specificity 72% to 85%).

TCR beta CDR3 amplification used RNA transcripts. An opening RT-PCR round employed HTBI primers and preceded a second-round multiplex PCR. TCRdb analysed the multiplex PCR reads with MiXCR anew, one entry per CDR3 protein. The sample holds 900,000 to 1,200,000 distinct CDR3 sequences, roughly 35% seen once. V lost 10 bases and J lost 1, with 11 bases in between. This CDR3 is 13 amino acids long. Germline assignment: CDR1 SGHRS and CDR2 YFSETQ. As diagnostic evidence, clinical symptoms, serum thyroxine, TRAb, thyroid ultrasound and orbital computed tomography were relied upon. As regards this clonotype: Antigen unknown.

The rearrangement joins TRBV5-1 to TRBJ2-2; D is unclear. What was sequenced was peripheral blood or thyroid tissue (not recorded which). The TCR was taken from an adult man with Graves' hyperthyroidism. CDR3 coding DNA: TGCGCCCTTAGGTCAGAGAACACCGGGGAGCTGTTTTTT. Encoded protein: CALRSENTGELFF.